This T cell receptor (beta chain) was identified in a study of control samples from healthy donors and cancer patients. Here immunoSEQ multiplex PCR was the method, and the copy in TCRdb shows in-frame clones only, minus some. The data show tens of thousands of clones, approximately 93% seen once. The CDR3 contains 12 residues. Trimming left V 0 bases short and J 7 bases short, with 3 bases between. Germline CDR1 reads MGHRA; CDR2 reads YSYEKL. The chain couples TRBV4-1 to TRBJ2-2, with D hard to call. The sequence derives from a woman aged 30 to 39 in good health. The specimen was blood. Here the CDR3 reads CASSQENGELFF. CDR3 nucleotides: TGCGCCAGCAGCCAAGAGAACGGGGAGCTGTTTTTT.